Only one count was recorded for the clone carrying this TCR beta chain. This sample stems from a study of blood T cell repertoires in COVID-19. CDR3 length: 14 residues. The germline gives CDR1 SGHAT, CDR2 FQDESV (reference sequence). Trimming at V came to 2 bases and at J to 7 bases, leaving 5 bases not matched to a gene. Only in-frame clones appear in the TCRdb table, and some are missing; sequencing was by immunoSEQ multiplex PCR. This sample has hundreds of thousands of clones, with 85% found just once. Sequenced: peripheral blood. The genes are TRBV11-1 and TRBJ1-2; TRBD1 matches 9 bases. The sequence derives from a man aged 50 to 59 with active or convalescent COVID-19. The chain's CDR3 is CASSLQQGAGGYTF. CDR3 DNA: TGTGCCAGCAGCTTACAACAGGGGGCCGGTGGCTACACCTTC.